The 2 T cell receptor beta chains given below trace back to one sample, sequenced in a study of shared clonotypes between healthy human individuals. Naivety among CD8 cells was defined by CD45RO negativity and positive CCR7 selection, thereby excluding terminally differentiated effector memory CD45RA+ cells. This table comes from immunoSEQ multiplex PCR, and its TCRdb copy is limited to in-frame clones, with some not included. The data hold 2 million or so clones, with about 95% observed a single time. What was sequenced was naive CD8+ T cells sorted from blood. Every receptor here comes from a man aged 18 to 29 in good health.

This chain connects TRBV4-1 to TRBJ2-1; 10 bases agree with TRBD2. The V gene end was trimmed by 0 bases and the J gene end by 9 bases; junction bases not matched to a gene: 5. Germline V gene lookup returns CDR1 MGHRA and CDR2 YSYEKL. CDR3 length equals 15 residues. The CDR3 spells CASSQDRGLAFEQFF. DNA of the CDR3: TGCGCCAGCAGCCAAGATAGGGGACTAGCGTTTGAGCAGTTCTTC.

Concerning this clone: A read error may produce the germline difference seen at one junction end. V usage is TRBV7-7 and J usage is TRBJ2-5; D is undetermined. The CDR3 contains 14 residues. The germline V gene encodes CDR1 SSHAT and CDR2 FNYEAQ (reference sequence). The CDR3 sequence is CASSSSPWAETQYF. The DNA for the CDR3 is TGTGCTAGCAGCTCCAGTCCCTGGGCAGAGACCCAGTACTTC.